The TCR beta chain described here comes from a study of beta chain features in type 1 diabetes. Study-level information: Across all samples, over 85 million sorted cells were examined. The study's findings and limits: A greater similarity of naive, central memory and Treg TCRB repertoires was seen among patients than among healthy donors. In all four CD4+ subsets, TCRB CDR3 length was significantly, moderately reduced in type 1 diabetes.

In regard to this clone: Its antigen is not known.

Every isolated RNA sample was fully reverse transcribed, so sequencing captured expressed TCRB transcripts. Profiled with immunoSEQ multiplex PCR; TCRdb holds only in-frame clones, not every one. The table lists roughly 700,000 clones, 13% of them singletons. The CDR3 totals 18 residues. V dropped 6 bases and J dropped 3 bases, with 26 bases sitting between them. Germline V gives CDR1 LNHDA, CDR2 SQIVND (reference sequence). Cells sorted by CD45RO/CCR7/CD25/CD127/CD95/CD27 comprised CD4+ naive, central memory, regulatory and stem cell-like memory cells. The V gene is TRBV19, the J gene TRBJ1-2, with a weak D call TRBD1 (6 bases). Input material: naive CD4+ T cells from blood. The TCR originated in a man in his late teens or twenties with type 1 diabetes. CDR3 protein: CASSSPLGRGAGDYGYTF. The DNA of the CDR3 is TGTGCCAGTAGCTCGCCCTTGGGCAGGGGCGCAGGAGACTATGGCTACACCTTC.